This TCR beta chain was documented in a study of cytomegalovirus exposure and HLA in healthy donors. Clones were sequenced by immunoSEQ multiplex PCR, and TCRdb holds only the in-frame ones, with some missing. The sample holds approximately 65,000 clones, roughly 96% seen once. The CDR3 has 15 amino acids. J was trimmed by 0 bases and V by 4 bases; bases with no gene match: 5. The germline V gene encodes CDR1 MGHRA and CDR2 YSYEKL. The count of this clone is one. Sequenced material: PBMCs. This TCR came from a man aged 18 to 30 in good health and CMV-seronegative. This chain uses TRBV4-1 with TRBJ1-1, with TRBD1 identical over 7 bases. CDR3 region: CASSRPQGMNTEAFF. CDR3 nucleotide sequence: TGCGCCAGCAGCCGCCCACAGGGGATGAACACTGAAGCTTTCTTT.